Following are 8 T cell receptor beta chains from one sample sequenced in a study of blood T cell repertoires in COVID-19. The method was immunoSEQ multiplex PCR; TCRdb's version includes in-frame clones alone and lacks a portion of them. The sample consists of roughly 150,000 clones, around 90% of them appearing once. The sequencing sample was made of peripheral blood. The origin of the receptors is a man aged 55-75 years with active or convalescent COVID-19.

This chain connects TRBV5-6 to TRBJ1-3; no firm D call. Trimming cost V 0 bases and J 4 bases, with 11 bases left between them. Germline loops: CDR1 SGHDT, CDR2 YYEEEE. CDR3 length: 15 amino acids. As DNA, the CDR3 is TGTGCCAGCAGCTTGGTGGCAGGAGGGGGAAACACCATATATTTT. Amino acid sequence: CASSLVAGGGNTIYF.

The chain combines TRBV11-2 with TRBJ1-1; D is uncertain. V was shortened by 0 bases and J by 4 bases, with 12 bases between the two germline ends. CDR3 size: 15 residues. Per germline, CDR1 SGHAT and CDR2 FQNNGV. The CDR3 region has the DNA TGTGCCAGCAGCTTAGATGAACGGAGAATCACTGAAGCTTTCTTT. Protein: CASSLDERRITEAFF. The full variable domain, its missing parts supplied by reference TRBV11-2 and TRBJ1-1, is EAGVAQSPRYKIIEKRQSVAFWCNPISGHATLYWYQQILGQGPKLLIQFQNNGVVDDSQLPKDRFSAERLKGVDSTLKIQPAKLEDSAVYLCASSLDERRITEAFFGQGTRLTVV.

CDR3 protein: CASSLDTGWNLHTF. As DNA, the CDR3 is TGTGCCAGCAGCTTGGATACGGGTTGGAATCTCCACACCTTC. This chain connects TRBV5-5 to TRBJ1-2, with no clear D. Germline V gives CDR1 SGHKS, CDR2 YYEKEE (reference sequence). Trimming removed 0 bases from V and 12 bases from J, with 18 bases in between. There are 14 residues in the CDR3. The complete variable domain, with remaining parts taken from reference TRBV5-5 and TRBJ1-2, reads DAGVTQSPTHLIKTRGQQVTLRCSPISGHKSVSWYQQVLGQGPQFIFQYYEKEERGRGNFPDRFSARQFPNYSSELNVNALLLGDSALYLCASSLDTGWNLHTFGSGTRLTVV.

The rearrangement uses TRBV5-4 and TRBJ1-1; weak D call: TRBD1 (6 bases). The V gene lost 1 base and the J gene lost 1 base, with 8 bases spanning the gap. The germline CDR1 and CDR2 sequences are SGHNT and YYREEE (reference sequence). CDR3 length equals 14 residues. The CDR3 DNA reads TGTGCCAGCAGCTTGCTACAGGGGAACACTGAAGCTTTCTTT. This translates into CASSLLQGNTEAFF.

J is TRBJ2-1 and V is TRBV10-1; 7 bases map to TRBD2. The CDR3 runs to 14 residues. CDR1 WNHNN and CDR2 SYGVQD come from the germline V gene (reference sequence). After removal of 5 bases from V and 9 bases from J, the junction contained 10 bases not matched to a gene. The CDR3 region is CASSKQREFGEQFF. CDR3 coding DNA: TGCGCCAGCAGTAAACAGCGGGAATTTGGTGAGCAGTTCTTC.

The chain joins TRBV28 to TRBJ2-5; 12 nucleotides align to TRBD2. The junction had 7 bases not matched to a gene; V was cut back by 7 bases and J by 4 bases. The germline gives CDR1 MDHEN, CDR2 SYDVKM. The CDR3 spans 15 residues. DNA for the CDR3: TGTGCCAGCACTAGCGGGGGGGCCGATGGAGAGACCCAGTACTTC. Amino acids: CASTSGGADGETQYF.

The rearrangement links TRBV5-1 to TRBJ1-1; D is unclear. The CDR3 is 15 amino acids. Germline assignment: CDR1 SGHRS and CDR2 YFSETQ. V lost 0 bases, J lost 1 base, and 10 bases lay in between. This CDR3 is CASSLVQKKNTEAFF. CDR3 DNA sequence: TGCGCCAGCAGCTTGGTACAGAAGAAGAACACTGAAGCTTTCTTT.

This clone was observed a handful of times. V gene TRBV9 combines with J gene TRBJ2-5; TRBD2 matches 13 bases. Germline V CDR1 and CDR2: SGDLS, YYNGEE. This CDR3 contains 16 residues. The trim removed 4 bases at V and 4 bases at J, leaving 7 bases unmatched. Written as DNA, the CDR3 is TGTGCCAGCAGCCTGAGAACTAGCGGGGGGGCAGAGACCCAGTACTTC. This sequence encodes CASSLRTSGGAETQYF.